The 3 T cell receptor beta chains below all came from one sample that was sequenced in a study of CD8 T cells in ankylosing spondylitis. Points from the study as a whole: A TCR beta motif made of roughly eight highly homologous variants seemed typical of ankylosing spondylitis blood.

The antigens of these receptors remain unknown. TCRdb reprocessed the 5' RACE reads with MiXCR, giving one entry per CDR3 protein. The sample lists fewer than 550,000 distinct CDR3 sequences; roughly 5.2% were seen once. Sequencing was carried out using blood, either unsorted or a sorted T cell fraction (not recorded which). The origin of the receptors is a male donor with ankylosing spondylitis.

The V gene is TRBV28, the J gene TRBJ1-1, with 8 bases aligning to TRBD1. V shed 5 bases and J 5 bases; nucleotides not matched to a gene: 10. CDR3 length: 15 residues. CDR1 is MDHEN, CDR2 SYDVKM, per germline. CDR3 region: CASSPWDRRRTEAFF. In DNA form, the CDR3 reads TGTGCCAGCAGTCCCTGGGACAGGAGGAGGACTGAAGCTTTCTTT. Variable domain in full (rest from reference TRBV28 and TRBJ1-1): DVKVTQSSRYLVKRTGEKVFLECVQDMDHENMFWYRQDPGLGLRLIYFSYDVKMKEKGDIPEGYSVSREKKERFSLILESASTNQTSMYLCASSPWDRRRTEAFFGQGTRLTVV.

This clonotype showed up just a few times. The rearrangement joins TRBV20-1 to TRBJ2-4, with 9 bases lining up with TRBD2. The V gene end was trimmed by 1 base and the J gene end by 7 bases; junction bases not matched to a gene: 8. Per germline, CDR1 DFQATT and CDR2 SNEGSKA (reference sequence). The length of the CDR3 is 15 residues. The CDR3 DNA reads as TGCAGTGCTAGAGGCGGGGGGGTAGGAGGGAACATTCAGTACTTC. This translates into CSARGGGVGGNIQYF.

This clonotype was seen a few times. V gene TRBV5-4 combines with J gene TRBJ2-3, with 9 bases aligning to TRBD2. The germline V gene encodes CDR1 SGHNT and CDR2 YYREEE (reference sequence). The CDR3 is made up of 16 amino acids. With 5 bases clipped from V and 3 bases from J, the junction kept 10 bases outside the gene matches. The CDR3 DNA sequence: TGTGCCAGCAGTGTAGGTGGGACTAGCAGTACAGATACGCAGTATTTT. Encoded protein: CASSVGGTSSTDTQYF. Drawing the rest from reference TRBV5-4 and TRBJ2-3, the complete variable domain is ETGVTQSPTHLIKTRGQQVTLRCSSQSGHNTVSWYQQALGQGPQFIFQYYREEENGRGNFPPRFSGLQFPNYSSELNVNALELDDSALYLCASSVGGTSSTDTQYFGPGTRLTVL.